This T cell receptor (beta chain) appears in the sequencing data of a study of blood T cell repertoires in COVID-19. For the study at large: Specimens from acute and convalescent COVID-19 originated in the United States, Italy and Spain. PBMCs, B-cell-depleted T cells, or T cells were the source of the cDNA or gDNA that made up the material.

The CDR3 loop spans 13 amino acids. CDR1 is SGHNT and CDR2 is YENEEA in the germline V gene. Trimming removed 1 base at V and 4 bases at J, with 7 bases between. How the authors handled the data: Amplification of reference gene primers was used by the study to estimate nucleated cell counts. Produced via immunoSEQ multiplex PCR; TCRdb's table is partial and in-frame only. The V and J calls and clone size are taken from that table; D and trimming were inferred from the DNA. The data contain just over 350,000 clones, 70% to 90% of them singletons. A Seattle source enrolled patients during active infection and followed them longitudinally.

The gene calls are TRBV11-3 and TRBJ1-1; D uncertain. Sequences were obtained from peripheral blood. The clonotype comes from an older woman with COVID-19, enrolled during active disease. The CDR3 sequence is CASSLVGGTEAFF. The CDR3, as DNA: TGTGCCAGCAGCTTAGTAGGAGGCACTGAAGCTTTCTTT.